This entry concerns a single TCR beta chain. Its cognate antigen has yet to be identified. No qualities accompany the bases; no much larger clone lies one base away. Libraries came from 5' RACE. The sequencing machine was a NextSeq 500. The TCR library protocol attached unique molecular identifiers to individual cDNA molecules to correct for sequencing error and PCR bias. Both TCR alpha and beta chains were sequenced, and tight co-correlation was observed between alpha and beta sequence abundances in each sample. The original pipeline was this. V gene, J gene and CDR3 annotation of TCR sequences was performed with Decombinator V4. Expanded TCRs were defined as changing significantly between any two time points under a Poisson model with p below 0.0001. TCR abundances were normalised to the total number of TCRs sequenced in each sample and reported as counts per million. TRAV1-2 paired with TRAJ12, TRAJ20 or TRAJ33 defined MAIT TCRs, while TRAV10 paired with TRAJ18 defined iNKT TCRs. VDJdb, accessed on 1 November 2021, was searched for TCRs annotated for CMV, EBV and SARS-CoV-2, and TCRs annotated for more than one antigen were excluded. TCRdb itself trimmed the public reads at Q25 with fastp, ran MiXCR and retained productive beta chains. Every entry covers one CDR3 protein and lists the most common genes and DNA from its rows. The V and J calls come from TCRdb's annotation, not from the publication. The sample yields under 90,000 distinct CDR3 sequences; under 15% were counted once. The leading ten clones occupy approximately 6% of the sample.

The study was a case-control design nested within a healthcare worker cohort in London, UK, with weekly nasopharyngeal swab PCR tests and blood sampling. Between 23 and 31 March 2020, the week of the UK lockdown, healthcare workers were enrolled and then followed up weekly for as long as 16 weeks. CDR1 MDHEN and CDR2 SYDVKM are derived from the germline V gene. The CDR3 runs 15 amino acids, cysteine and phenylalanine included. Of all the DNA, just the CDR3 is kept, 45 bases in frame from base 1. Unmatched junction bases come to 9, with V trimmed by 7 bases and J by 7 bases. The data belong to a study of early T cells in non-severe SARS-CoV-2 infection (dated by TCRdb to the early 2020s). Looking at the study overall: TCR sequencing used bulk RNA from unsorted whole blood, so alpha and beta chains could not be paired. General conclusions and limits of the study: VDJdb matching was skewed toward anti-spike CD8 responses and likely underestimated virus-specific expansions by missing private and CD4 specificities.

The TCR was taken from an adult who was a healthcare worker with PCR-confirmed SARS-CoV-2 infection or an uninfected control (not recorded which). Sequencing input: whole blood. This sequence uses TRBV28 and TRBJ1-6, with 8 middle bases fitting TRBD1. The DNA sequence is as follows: TGTGCCAGCACGGAAAGGACAGGGCGAAATTCACCCCTCCACTTT. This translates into CASTERTGRNSPLHF. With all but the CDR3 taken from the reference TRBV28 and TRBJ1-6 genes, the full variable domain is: DVKVTQSSRYLVKRTGEKVFLECVQDMDHENMFWYRQDPGLGLRLIYFSYDVKMKEKGDIPEGYSVSREKKERFSLILESASTNQTSMYLCASTERTGRNSPLHFGNGTRLTVT.